This is a list of T cell receptor beta chains from one sample in a study of response to subunit inactivated influenza vaccine. TCRdb redid the calling of the RT-PCR reads with MiXCR, one entry per CDR3 protein. This sample yields more than 250,000 distinct CDR3 sequences, of which less than 25% are seen a single time; about 9.4% belongs to the top ten. This sample comprised PBMCs from blood, obtained approximately 20 months after vaccination. These receptors all come from a man between 50 and 75 years old who received an inactivated influenza vaccine. Each CDR3 is given with its conserved first and last residue. The order of the fields is clone size, J gene, V gene, D gene, CDR3 protein, CDR3 DNA. D genes are given only for firm matches. Clone size, where shown, is once, few, many, or a class for clones that have expanded.

clone size: few; J gene: TRBJ2-7; V gene: TRBV7-6; D gene: NA; CDR3 protein: CASSLIQGDEQYF; CDR3 DNA: TGTGCCAGCAGCTTAATACAGGGTGACGAGCAGTACTTC
clone size: NA; J gene: TRBJ2-7; V gene: TRBV29-1; D gene: TRBD2; CDR3 protein: CSVGDYGEQYF; CDR3 DNA: TGCAGCGTTGGGGACTATGGGGAGCAGTACTTC
clone size: few; J gene: TRBJ1-4; V gene: TRBV6-2/TRBV6-3; D gene: TRBD1; CDR3 protein: CASSYFGTGPQELFF; CDR3 DNA: TGTGCCAGCAGTTACTTCGGGACAGGACCGCAAGAACTGTTTTTT
clone size: NA; J gene: TRBJ1-3; V gene: TRBV5-1; D gene: NA; CDR3 protein: CASSLDDSGNTIYF; CDR3 DNA: TGCGCCAGCAGCTTGGACGACAGTGGAAACACCATATATTTT
clone size: few; J gene: TRBJ2-1; V gene: TRBV10-1; D gene: NA; CDR3 protein: CASSDPDRLSNEQFF; CDR3 DNA: TGCGCCAGCAGTGATCCTGACAGGTTAAGCAATGAGCAGTTCTTC
clone size: NA; J gene: TRBJ2-1; V gene: TRBV7-9; D gene: TRBD1; CDR3 protein: CASSDRGPYNEQFF; CDR3 DNA: TGTGCCAGCAGCGACAGGGGGCCCTACAATGAGCAGTTCTTC
clone size: few; J gene: TRBJ1-6; V gene: TRBV6-5; D gene: TRBD1; CDR3 protein: CASSYSGTGGSPLHF; CDR3 DNA: TGTGCCAGCAGTTACTCAGGGACAGGGGGTTCACCCCTCCACTTT
clone size: NA; J gene: TRBJ1-5; V gene: TRBV4-2; D gene: NA; CDR3 protein: CASSQVDSFNQPQHF; CDR3 DNA: TGTGCCAGCAGCCAAGTAGACAGTTTTAATCAGCCCCAGCATTTT
clone size: once; J gene: TRBJ1-4; V gene: TRBV10-3; D gene: NA; CDR3 protein: CAISDGGSNEKLFF; CDR3 DNA: TGTGCCATCAGCGACGGAGGGTCTAATGAAAAACTGTTTTTT
clone size: many; J gene: TRBJ1-5; V gene: TRBV6-2/TRBV6-3; D gene: NA; CDR3 protein: CATRRAGQPQHF; CDR3 DNA: TGTGCCACGCGAAGGGCAGGCCAGCCCCAGCATTTT
clone size: NA; J gene: TRBJ2-3; V gene: TRBV27; D gene: NA; CDR3 protein: CASATGSTDTQYF; CDR3 DNA: TGTGCCAGCGCAACAGGGAGCACAGATACGCAGTATTTT
clone size: few; J gene: TRBJ2-7; V gene: TRBV4-2; D gene: NA; CDR3 protein: CASSQGGAYEQYF; CDR3 DNA: TGTGCCAGCAGCCAAGGCGGTGCCTACGAGCAGTACTTC
clone size: many; J gene: TRBJ1-1; V gene: TRBV29-1; D gene: NA; CDR3 protein: CSDTTGGTAFF; CDR3 DNA: TGCAGCGACACCACGGGGGGAACGGCTTTCTTT
clone size: few; J gene: TRBJ1-1; V gene: TRBV7-9; D gene: NA; CDR3 protein: CASSRPFDTEAFF; CDR3 DNA: TGTGCCAGCAGCCGACCCTTCGACACTGAAGCTTTCTTT
clone size: NA; J gene: TRBJ2-1; V gene: TRBV6-2/TRBV6-3; D gene: TRBD2; CDR3 protein: CASSYPGLAGVPSSYNEQFF; CDR3 DNA: TGTGCCAGCAGTTATCCGGGACTAGCGGGAGTCCCTAGCTCCTACAATGAGCAGTTCTTC
clone size: few; J gene: TRBJ2-3; V gene: TRBV19; D gene: TRBD1; CDR3 protein: CASTVTIGGGTDTQYF; CDR3 DNA: TGTGCCAGTACTGTGACCATAGGGGGCGGCACAGATACGCAGTATTTT
clone size: NA; J gene: TRBJ1-3; V gene: TRBV15; D gene: NA; CDR3 protein: CATSPTGSGNTIYF; CDR3 DNA: TGTGCCACCAGCCCGACAGGTTCTGGAAACACCATATATTTT
clone size: NA; J gene: TRBJ2-5; V gene: TRBV12-3/TRBV12-4; D gene: NA; CDR3 protein: CASSALTPQETQYF; CDR3 DNA: TGTGCCAGCAGTGCCCTAACTCCCCAAGAGACCCAGTACTTC
clone size: NA; J gene: TRBJ1-5; V gene: TRBV7-8; D gene: NA; CDR3 protein: CASSHLSNQPQHF; CDR3 DNA: TGTGCCAGCAGCCACCTTAGCAATCAGCCCCAGCATTTT
clone size: many; J gene: TRBJ2-3; V gene: TRBV12-3/TRBV12-4; D gene: NA; CDR3 protein: CASSSNTDTQYF; CDR3 DNA: TGTGCCAGCAGTTCCAACACAGATACGCAGTATTTT
clone size: NA; J gene: TRBJ2-7; V gene: TRBV20-1; D gene: TRBD2; CDR3 protein: CSARGEGLGTYEQYF; CDR3 DNA: TGCAGTGCTAGGGGAGAGGGACTAGGGACCTACGAGCAGTACTTC
clone size: few; J gene: TRBJ2-1; V gene: TRBV6-1; D gene: NA; CDR3 protein: CASSRDEQFF; CDR3 DNA: TGTGCCAGCTCCAGGGATGAGCAGTTCTTC
clone size: few; J gene: TRBJ1-5; V gene: TRBV5-4; D gene: NA; CDR3 protein: CASSLDVDQPQHF; CDR3 DNA: TGTGCCAGCAGCTTGGATGTGGATCAGCCCCAGCATTTT
clone size: few; J gene: TRBJ1-2; V gene: TRBV20-1; D gene: NA; CDR3 protein: CSARVGQLYGYTF; CDR3 DNA: TGCAGTGCTAGAGTCGGGCAGTTGTATGGCTACACCTTC
clone size: many; J gene: TRBJ2-3; V gene: TRBV30; D gene: NA; CDR3 protein: CAWSPGLLNTDTQYF; CDR3 DNA: TGTGCCTGGAGTCCGGGCCTCCTGAACACAGATACGCAGTATTTT
clone size: NA; J gene: TRBJ2-2; V gene: TRBV20-1; D gene: NA; CDR3 protein: CSARAGANTGELFF; CDR3 DNA: TGCAGCGCCCGGGCGGGCGCGAACACCGGGGAGCTGTTTTTT
clone size: NA; J gene: TRBJ2-4; V gene: TRBV6-5; D gene: TRBD1; CDR3 protein: CASSYSSGQGISKNIQYF; CDR3 DNA: TGTGCCAGCAGTTACTCTAGCGGACAGGGGATATCCAAAAACATTCAGTACTTC
clone size: NA; J gene: TRBJ2-7; V gene: TRBV5-1; D gene: TRBD1; CDR3 protein: CASRGQPNYEQYF; CDR3 DNA: TGCGCCAGCAGGGGACAGCCTAATTACGAGCAGTACTTC
clone size: NA; J gene: TRBJ2-1; V gene: TRBV7-3; D gene: TRBD1; CDR3 protein: CASSLDRDSHNEQFF; CDR3 DNA: TGTGCCAGCAGCTTGGACAGGGATTCGCACAATGAGCAGTTCTTC
clone size: NA; J gene: TRBJ2-7; V gene: TRBV10-3; D gene: TRBD2; CDR3 protein: CATALGTSGNYEQYF; CDR3 DNA: TGTGCCACTGCACTCGGGACTAGCGGGAATTACGAGCAGTACTTC
clone size: NA; J gene: TRBJ1-2; V gene: TRBV7-2; D gene: NA; CDR3 protein: CASSLTSAAPYGYTF; CDR3 DNA: TGTGCCAGCAGCCTGACCTCGGCAGCACCCTATGGCTACACCTTC
clone size: few; J gene: TRBJ2-3; V gene: TRBV29-1; D gene: TRBD2; CDR3 protein: CSVAGTSGLASTDTQYF; CDR3 DNA: TGCAGCGTTGCAGGGACTAGCGGGTTGGCTAGCACAGATACGCAGTATTTT
clone size: few; J gene: TRBJ2-3; V gene: TRBV4-2; D gene: TRBD1; CDR3 protein: CASSQGRGLDSDTQYF; CDR3 DNA: TGTGCCAGCAGCCAAGGAAGGGGGCTGGACTCAGATACGCAGTATTTT
clone size: many; J gene: TRBJ1-4; V gene: TRBV30; D gene: TRBD1; CDR3 protein: CAWSVRRGLGEKLFF; CDR3 DNA: TGTGCCTGGAGTGTACGCAGGGGGCTAGGAGAAAAACTGTTTTTT
clone size: NA; J gene: TRBJ1-4; V gene: TRBV7-9; D gene: NA; CDR3 protein: CASSPQGRSLAEKLFF; CDR3 DNA: TGTGCCAGCAGCCCCCAGGGGCGGAGCTTGGCGGAAAAACTGTTTTTT
clone size: few; J gene: TRBJ1-6; V gene: TRBV20-1; D gene: NA; CDR3 protein: CSARVSNSPLHF; CDR3 DNA: TGCAGTGCTAGAGTCAGTAATTCACCCCTCCACTTT
clone size: NA; J gene: TRBJ2-7; V gene: TRBV5-1; D gene: TRBD1; CDR3 protein: CASSYRGQGEQYF; CDR3 DNA: TGCGCCAGCAGCTACAGGGGGCAGGGCGAGCAGTACTTC
clone size: few; J gene: TRBJ2-7; V gene: TRBV12-3/TRBV12-4; D gene: NA; CDR3 protein: CASSRDTYEQYF; CDR3 DNA: TGTGCCAGCAGCCGCGACACCTACGAGCAGTACTTC
clone size: NA; J gene: TRBJ1-1; V gene: TRBV14; D gene: NA; CDR3 protein: CASSPGTPVMNTEAFF; CDR3 DNA: TGTGCCAGCAGCCCCGGGACGCCTGTCATGAACACTGAAGCTTTCTTT
clone size: NA; J gene: TRBJ2-4; V gene: TRBV15; D gene: NA; CDR3 protein: CATSRVEVKNIQYF; CDR3 DNA: TGTGCCACCAGCAGAGTTGAGGTCAAAAACATTCAGTACTTC
clone size: few; J gene: TRBJ2-1; V gene: TRBV24-1; D gene: NA; CDR3 protein: CATSSLDLNNEQFF; CDR3 DNA: TGTGCCACCAGCTCGCTAGACCTCAACAATGAGCAGTTCTTC
clone size: NA; J gene: TRBJ2-1; V gene: TRBV9; D gene: TRBD2; CDR3 protein: CASSPGLAGLDEQFF; CDR3 DNA: TGTGCCAGCAGTCCAGGACTAGCGGGATTGGATGAGCAGTTCTTC
clone size: NA; J gene: TRBJ1-1; V gene: TRBV6-2/TRBV6-3; D gene: NA; CDR3 protein: CASSYGRLNTEAFF; CDR3 DNA: TGTGCCAGCAGTTACGGGCGGCTGAACACTGAAGCTTTCTTT
clone size: many; J gene: TRBJ1-5; V gene: TRBV5-1; D gene: TRBD1; CDR3 protein: CASSLGDRANQPQHF; CDR3 DNA: TGCGCCAGCAGCTTGGGGGACAGGGCGAATCAGCCCCAGCATTTT
clone size: few; J gene: TRBJ2-5; V gene: TRBV6-1; D gene: NA; CDR3 protein: CASSDEWRRQETQYF; CDR3 DNA: TGTGCCAGCAGTGATGAATGGCGGAGGCAAGAGACCCAGTACTTC
clone size: few; J gene: TRBJ1-1; V gene: TRBV21-1; D gene: NA; CDR3 protein: CAGSGRTGPNTEAFF; CDR3 DNA: TGTGCCGGCAGCGGGCGGACAGGGCCGAACACTGAAGCTTTCTTT
clone size: few; J gene: TRBJ1-6; V gene: TRBV6-1; D gene: NA; CDR3 protein: CASTFQGQGSPLHF; CDR3 DNA: TGTGCCAGCACCTTCCAGGGGCAAGGTTCACCCCTCCACTTT